The next 10 T cell receptor beta chains were all read from a single sample in a study of neurological immune-mediated disorders. TCRdb itself ran the 5' RACE reads through MiXCR, one entry per CDR3 protein. The top ten hold around 16% of the sample, which has approximately 48,000 distinct CDR3 sequences, approximately 3% seen once. Sequenced sample: PBMCs. These receptors were obtained from a woman in her 50s with multiple sclerosis.

This clonotype has at least ten counts. This rearrangement joins TRBV4-1 to TRBJ2-3; 10 positions agree with TRBD1. The germline gives CDR1 MGHRA, CDR2 YSYEKL. After removal of 5 bases from V and 2 bases from J, the junction contained 10 bases not matched to a gene. The CDR3 length is 17 residues. CDR3 coding DNA: TGCGCCAGCAGCTGGACAGGGGGTCGCGAAGCCACAGATACGCAGTATTTT. This codes for CASSWTGGREATDTQYF.

This clonotype came up many times. V is TRBV18 and J is TRBJ1-1; D not certain. V lost 3 bases, J lost 7 bases, and 15 bases lay in between. CDR1 and CDR2 from the germline V gene are KGHSH and LQKENI. The CDR3 is 14 amino acids. The CDR3 coding sequence is TGTGCCAGCTCACCTAGCCCACGGGAGGGTGAAGCTTTCTTT. This sequence encodes CASSPSPREGEAFF.

The table lists this clonotype with many counts. The genes are TRBV5-1 and TRBJ2-1; no clear D. Trimming stripped 4 bases from V and 0 bases from J, with 5 bases between. Germline CDR1 reads SGHRS; CDR2 reads YFSETQ. This CDR3 has 13 amino acids. The CDR3 DNA follows: TGCGCCAGCAGCGCGGACTCCTACAATGAGCAGTTCTTC. This sequence encodes CASSADSYNEQFF.

This clonotype was seen ten or more times. The chain is built from TRBV20-1 and TRBJ2-7; 8 bases are a match to TRBD2. The germline CDR1 and CDR2 sequences are DFQATT and SNEGSKA (reference sequence). The CDR3 runs to 15 residues. V dropped 3 bases and J dropped 6; count of bases not matched to a gene: 13. The CDR3 DNA reads as TGCAGTGCTAGTCGGGGGGGCGGGAGGTTCGGCGAGCAGTACTTC. Its translation is CSASRGGGRFGEQYF.

The chain joins TRBV6-5 to TRBJ1-2; TRBD1 matches at 7 bases. Germline CDR1 and CDR2: MNHEY and SVGAGI. J lost 4 bases, V lost 0 bases, and 2 bases had no gene match. The CDR3 length is 14 residues. CDR3 bases: TGTGCCAGCAGTTACTCGGCAGGGGGCTATGGCTACACCTTC. This sequence encodes CASSYSAGGYGYTF.

At least ten counts were recorded for this clonotype. The chain links TRBV5-1 to TRBJ2-2, with 8 bases matching TRBD2. J lost 6 bases, V lost 4 bases, and 8 bases had no gene match. CDR1 and CDR2 (germline): SGHRS, YFSETQ. This CDR3 contains 15 residues. This CDR3 reads CASSPPNGGAGELFF. In DNA, the CDR3 is TGCGCCAGCAGCCCCCCTAACGGGGGGGCCGGGGAGCTGTTTTTT. The full variable domain, rest sourced from reference TRBV5-1 and TRBJ2-2, is KAGVTQTPRYLIKTRGQQVTLSCSPISGHRSVSWYQQTPGQGLQFLFEYFSETQRNKGNFPGRFSGRQFSNSRSEMNVSTLELGDSALYLCASSPPNGGAGELFFGEGSRLTVL.

This clonotype was counted many times. The chain carries TRBV5-6 and TRBJ1-2, with TRBD1 as a possible D gene (6 bases). The CDR3 has 14 amino acids. The germline CDR1 and CDR2 sequences are SGHDT and YYEEEE. V was pared by 4 bases and J by 3 bases, with 13 bases between. DNA for the CDR3: TGTGCCAGCAGCATCGACAGGACTTACTATGGCTACACCTTC. Translated, it gives CASSIDRTYYGYTF.

This clonotype was recorded many times. The rearrangement uses TRBV5-1 and TRBJ2-2; D possibly corresponds to TRBD1 (5 bases). CDR1 is SGHRS, CDR2 YFSETQ, per germline. V lost 2 bases and J lost 7, with 21 bases in between. The CDR3 spans 17 residues. The CDR3 loop is CASSFLRQGDGVGELFF. The CDR3 bases are TGCGCCAGCAGCTTCCTCAGGCAGGGTGACGGTGTCGGGGAGCTGTTTTTT.

In its sample, this clonotype was seen many times. This rearrangement joins TRBV3-1 to TRBJ2-2; 7 nucleotides agree with TRBD1. Germline lookup yields CDR1 LGHDT and CDR2 YNNKEL (reference sequence). The CDR3 is 14 amino acids. V trimming: 1 base; J trimming: 5 bases; junction bases outside the gene matches: 1. The CDR3 spells CASSQGRGTGELFF. In DNA, the CDR3 is TGTGCCAGCAGCCAAGGCAGGGGGACCGGGGAGCTGTTTTTT. Together with reference TRBV3-1 and TRBJ2-2, the CDR3 gives the full variable domain: DTAVSQTPKYLVTQMGNDKSIKCEQNLGHDTMYWYKQDSKKFLKIMFSYNNKELIINETVPNRFSPKSPDKAHLNLHINSLELGDSAVYFCASSQGRGTGELFFGEGSRLTVL.

This clonotype was observed at least ten times. This chain links TRBV5-5 with TRBJ2-1; TRBD1 aligns across 9 bases. The CDR3 loop spans 16 amino acids. The junction had 12 bases not matched to a gene; V was cut back by 4 bases and J by 7 bases. The germline V gene has CDR1 SGHKS and CDR2 YYEKEE (reference sequence). The CDR3 nucleotides read TGTGCCAGCAGCACCTGGACAGGGGTGAAGGGGAATGAGCAGTTCTTC. Amino acid sequence: CASSTWTGVKGNEQFF.